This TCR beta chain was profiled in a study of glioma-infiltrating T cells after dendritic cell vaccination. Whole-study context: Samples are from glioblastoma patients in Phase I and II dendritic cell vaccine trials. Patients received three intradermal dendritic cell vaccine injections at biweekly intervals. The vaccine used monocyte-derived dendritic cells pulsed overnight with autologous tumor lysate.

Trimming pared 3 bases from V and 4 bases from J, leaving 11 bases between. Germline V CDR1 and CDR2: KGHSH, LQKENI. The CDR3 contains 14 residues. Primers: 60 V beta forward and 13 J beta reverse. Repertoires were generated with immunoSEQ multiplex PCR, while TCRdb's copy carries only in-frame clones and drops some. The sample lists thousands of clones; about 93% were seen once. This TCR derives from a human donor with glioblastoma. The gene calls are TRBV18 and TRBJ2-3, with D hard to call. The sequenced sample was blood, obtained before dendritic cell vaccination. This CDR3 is CASSPSRRSDTQYF. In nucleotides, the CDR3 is TGTGCCAGCTCACCTTCCAGGCGATCAGATACGCAGTATTTT.